These 5 T cell receptor beta chains originate from one sample sequenced in a study of T-cell reconstitution after alpha-beta-depleted transplantation in children (dated by TCRdb to 2016 to 2017). The library was built by means of PCR. The sequencer listed for this sample is Illumina HiSeq 2500. Molecular barcoding was employed in the preparation of TCR libraries, with unique molecular identifiers being used to normalize TCRbeta repertoire quantification. TCRdb cleaned the public reads at Q25 with fastp, built clones with MiXCR and kept in-frame beta chains. A single entry per CDR3 protein holds the most common genes and DNA from its merged rows. This sample lists hundreds of thousands of distinct CDR3 sequences; 17% were detected once. Together, the top ten hold around 44% of the sample. The label giving this sample's treatment or condition can be read as: allogeneic hematopoietic cell transplantation with graft depleted of TCRalphabeta T cells and CD19 B cells.

The input for sequencing was PBMCs, mostly from graft donor cells, taken 360 days after TCRalphabeta/CD19-depleted stem cell transplant. Receptors were obtained from a male patient between 2 and 15 years old who had a stem cell transplant for acute lymphoblastic leukemia, so the T cells may come from the graft donor.

This chain links TRBV5-1 with TRBJ2-3; TRBD2 matches 7 bases. Germline V lookup: CDR1 SGHRS, CDR2 YFSETQ. V shed 3 bases, J shed 2 bases, and the junction held 6 bases outside the gene matches. CDR3 size: 15 residues. CDR3 in amino acids: CASSWAAGDTDTQYF. In DNA, the CDR3 is TGCGCCAGCAGCTGGGCCGCGGGGGACACAGATACGCAGTATTTT.

The CDR3 protein is CASSGIVRPYEQYF. CDR3 DNA: TGTGCCAGCAGCGGCATAGTGCGGCCCTACGAGCAGTACTTC. The gene calls are TRBV3-1 and TRBJ2-7; D gene uncertain. V was clipped by 5 bases and J by 2 bases, with 13 bases between them. The CDR3 runs 14 residues. The germline gives CDR1 LGHDT, CDR2 YNNKEL (reference sequence).

The CDR3 DNA sequence: TGTGCCAGCAGCGAGCACAGAGAGACCCAGTACTTC. It codes for CASSEHRETQYF. The rearrangement joins TRBV7-9 to TRBJ2-5; D ambiguous. The V gene lost 5 bases and the J gene lost 4 bases, with 8 bases spanning the gap. CDR1 and CDR2 (germline): SEHNR, FQNEAQ (reference sequence). This CDR3 contains 12 residues.

There are a few counts of this clonotype. The chain recombines TRBV4-2 with TRBJ2-2; 10 bases align to TRBD1. V shed 1 base and J 3 bases; nucleotides not matched to a gene: 5. The CDR3 runs to 17 residues. Germline-derived CDR1 and CDR2 are LGHNA and YNFKEQ. CDR3 amino acids: CASSQVTGQGDTGELFF. The CDR3 nucleotides are TGTGCCAGCAGCCAAGTCACCGGACAGGGGGACACCGGGGAGCTGTTTTTT.

The chain combines TRBV27 with TRBJ2-2; D remains ambiguous. The V end was cut by 7 bases, the J end by 6 bases, with 15 bases between. The germline V gene encodes CDR1 MNHEY and CDR2 SMNVEV (reference sequence). This CDR3 comprises 14 residues. CDR3 in DNA: TGTGCCAGCATGTGGGGTCCTGAATCCGGGGAGCTGTTTTTT. It yields the protein CASMWGPESGELFF.